Listed below are T cell receptor beta chains from one sample, sequenced in a study of blood T cell repertoires in COVID-19. Method: immunoSEQ multiplex PCR; TCRdb's copy keeps in-frame clones and lacks some. The repertoire consists of 250,000 to 350,000 clones, with about 87% occurring once and the leading ten covering about 3%. The sequenced sample was PBMCs or T cells enriched from blood (not recorded which). The receptors stem from a woman aged 50 to 60 who had recovered from COVID-19. The CDR3 runs from the conserved cysteine through the conserved F or W. Each record gives: D gene, V gene, clone size, J gene, CDR3 protein, CDR3 DNA. The D gene is left open where the match is weak. The size of a clone is reported for some rows only, either as once, few or many, or as a class for expanded clones.

>TRBD2|TRBV2|once|TRBJ2-3
CASTNFGLAADTQYF
TGTGCCAGCACCAATTTCGGACTAGCAGCAGATACGCAGTATTTT
>-|TRBV29-1|-|TRBJ2-3
CSGGGITDTQYF
TGCAGCGGCGGCGGGATCACAGATACGCAGTATTTT
>TRBD2|TRBV2|-|TRBJ2-1
CASTEEREFYNEQFF
TGTGCCAGCACCGAGGAGCGGGAGTTCTACAATGAGCAGTTCTTC
>-|TRBV2|many|TRBJ2-7
CASIGSGYEQYF
TGTGCCAGCATCGGTAGCGGTTACGAGCAGTACTTC
>-|TRBV5-1|-|TRBJ1-2
CASSFGQGGFGYTF
TGCGCCAGCAGCTTTGGGCAGGGAGGGTTTGGCTACACCTTC
>TRBD2|TRBV4-1|few|TRBJ2-7
CASSQDLFGLAKGEQYF
TGCGCCAGCAGCCAAGATTTGTTCGGACTAGCAAAGGGGGAGCAGTACTTC
>-|TRBV28|few|TRBJ2-4
CASQTPGAKNIQYF
TGTGCCAGCCAAACACCAGGGGCCAAAAACATTCAGTACTTC
>-|TRBV7-7|few|TRBJ2-1
CASSAEGTRDPEQFF
TGTGCTAGCAGCGCCGAGGGGACTCGGGATCCTGAGCAGTTCTTC
>TRBD1|TRBV29-1|-|TRBJ2-1
CSVVGGQGYNEQFF
TGCAGCGTTGTGGGGGGACAGGGGTACAATGAGCAGTTCTTC
>TRBD1|TRBV2|-|TRBJ2-7
CASGDRPYEQYF
TGTGCCAGCGGGGACAGGCCCTACGAGCAGTACTTC
>-|TRBV1|-|TRBJ1-3
CTSSQVPDQGPSGNTIYF
TGCACCAGCAGCCAAGTGCCGGATCAGGGTCCCTCCGGAAACACCATATATTTT
>-|TRBV7-2|-|TRBJ1-5
CASSLVSEAQPQHF
TGTGCCAGCAGCTTAGTGTCGGAGGCTCAGCCCCAGCATTTT
>TRBD1|TRBV4-1|-|TRBJ2-7
CASSQAYRGSSYEQYF
TGCGCCAGCAGCCAGGCCTACAGGGGGTCCTCCTACGAGCAGTACTTC
>-|TRBV6-1|few|TRBJ1-3
CASSEAASGSSGNTIYF
TGTGCCAGCAGTGAAGCAGCCTCCGGGAGCTCTGGAAACACCATATATTTT
>-|TRBV28|-|TRBJ2-5
CASSLVGSSETQYF
TGTGCCAGCAGTTTAGTTGGGAGTTCGGAGACCCAGTACTTC
>-|TRBV24-1|-|TRBJ2-1
CATSGPPLYGNEQFF
TGTGCCACCAGTGGTCCACCTCTTTACGGGAATGAGCAGTTCTTC
>TRBD2|TRBV28|-|TRBJ2-7
CASRKTSVEQYF
TGTGCCAGCAGAAAGACTAGCGTCGAGCAGTACTTC
>-|TRBV28|once|TRBJ2-7
CASSLRLVYEQYF
TGTGCCAGCAGTTTACGACTAGTCTACGAGCAGTACTTC
>TRBD2|TRBV4-3|-|TRBJ2-2
CASSQYTSGSGTGELFF
TGCGCCAGCAGCCAATATACTAGCGGGAGTGGGACCGGGGAGCTGTTTTTT
>TRBD1|TRBV4-1|-|TRBJ2-3
CASSPLFMDRVTDTQYF
TGCGCCAGCAGCCCCCTTTTTATGGACAGGGTAACAGATACGCAGTATTTT
>-|TRBV19|-|TRBJ2-4
CASNSPGQGDIQYF
TGTGCCAGTAACTCCCCTGGGCAGGGCGACATTCAGTACTTC
>-|TRBV28|-|TRBJ2-7
CASSFQGYEQYF
TGTGCCAGCAGCTTTCAGGGCTACGAGCAGTACTTC
>-|TRBV7-9|few|TRBJ1-2
CASSARGGISLGDGYTF
TGTGCCAGCAGCGCTCGCGGCGGGATTTCTCTGGGGGATGGCTACACCTTC
>-|TRBV3-1/TRBV3-2|-|TRBJ1-2
CASSQDGLRGSGYTF
TGTGCCAGCAGCCAAGACGGACTGCGGGGTTCTGGCTACACCTTC
>TRBD2|TRBV28|-|TRBJ2-1
CASSQPGLARNEQFF
TGTGCCAGCAGTCAGCCGGGACTAGCTCGCAATGAGCAGTTCTTC
>-|TRBV7-2|-|TRBJ2-5
CASSLASGDQETQYF
TGTGCCAGCAGCTTAGCGTCAGGGGACCAAGAGACCCAGTACTTC
>-|TRBV7-9|once|TRBJ2-5
CASSLGGIAGRVETQYF
TGTGCCAGCAGCTTAGGAGGCATAGCAGGGCGCGTCGAGACCCAGTACTTC
>TRBD2|TRBV5-1|-|TRBJ2-7
CASSLRLAGDSVRAYEQYF
TGCGCCAGCAGCTTAAGACTAGCGGGAGATTCGGTTAGGGCCTACGAGCAGTACTTC
>-|TRBV19|-|TRBJ2-5
CASSQTGQETQYF
TGTGCCAGTTCCCAAACAGGGCAAGAGACCCAGTACTTC
>-|TRBV7-2|-|TRBJ1-2
CASSGQVNYGYTF
TGTGCCAGCAGTGGGCAGGTGAACTATGGCTACACCTTC
>-|TRBV27|-|TRBJ1-2
CASSFGGRGNYGYTF
TGTGCCAGCAGTTTCGGCGGCAGGGGTAACTATGGCTACACCTTC
>-|TRBV4-3|-|TRBJ2-1
CASSQGGSDNNEQFF
TGCGCCAGCAGCCAAGGAGGGAGTGACAACAATGAGCAGTTCTTC
>TRBD1|TRBV7-6|-|TRBJ1-5
CASSLRTGGNQPQHF
TGTGCCAGCAGCTTAAGGACAGGGGGCAATCAGCCCCAGCATTTT
>-|TRBV19|-|TRBJ1-2
CASSSAAVDHYGYTF
TGTGCCAGTAGTAGTGCGGCGGTTGACCACTATGGCTACACCTTC
>TRBD2|TRBV19|-|TRBJ2-7
CASSIQGLAGGNPYEQYF
TGTGCCAGTAGTATACAAGGACTAGCGGGAGGAAACCCCTACGAGCAGTACTTC
>-|TRBV4-3|-|TRBJ1-5
CASSQDLSYQPQHF
TGCGCCAGCAGCCAAGATCTGTCGTATCAGCCCCAGCATTTT
>-|TRBV28|once|TRBJ1-6
CAIGREYSPLHF
TGTGCCATCGGAAGGGAGTATTCACCCCTCCACTTT
>TRBD1|TRBV28|once|TRBJ1-5
CASRSQGADFMSNQPQHF
TGTGCCAGCAGGAGCCAGGGGGCGGATTTTATGAGCAATCAGCCCCAGCATTTT
>TRBD1|TRBV30|-|TRBJ1-1
CAWSRKGASEAFF
TGTGCCTGGAGTCGAAAGGGGGCCAGCGAAGCTTTCTTT
>-|TRBV3-1/TRBV3-2|-|TRBJ2-1
CASSQDRLVSYNEQFF
TGTGCCAGCAGCCAAGATCGACTAGTATCCTACAATGAGCAGTTCTTC
>-|TRBV5-6|few|TRBJ1-6
CASSLGRDRNSPLHF
TGTGCCAGCAGCTTGGGGCGCGACAGAAATTCACCCCTCCACTTT
>-|TRBV28|-|TRBJ2-5
CASSSPQIRETQYF
TGTGCCAGCAGTTCCCCGCAGATTCGAGAGACCCAGTACTTC
>TRBD1|TRBV6-5|-|TRBJ2-1
CASTRDRGLYNEQFF
TGTGCCAGCACCCGAGACAGGGGGCTCTACAATGAGCAGTTCTTC
>TRBD1|TRBV28|-|TRBJ1-2
CASSLAGTGAGWDYGYTF
TGTGCCAGCAGTTTAGCCGGGACAGGGGCGGGATGGGACTATGGCTACACCTTC
>TRBD2|TRBV27|-|TRBJ2-1
CASTSTSGLAGVYEQFF
TGTGCCAGCACCTCCACTTCCGGACTAGCGGGAGTATATGAGCAGTTCTTC
>-|TRBV4-3|once|TRBJ2-2
CASSQEFPGAGELFF
TGCGCCAGCAGCCAAGAATTCCCTGGAGCCGGGGAGCTGTTTTTT
>TRBD2|TRBV3-1/TRBV3-2|-|TRBJ2-1
CASSQAGGLAGAPLGNEQFF
TGTGCCAGCAGCCAAGCCGGAGGACTAGCGGGAGCACCTTTGGGGAATGAGCAGTTCTTC
>TRBD1|TRBV27|-|TRBJ1-2
CASRTGQGRYTF
TGTGCCAGCAGAACTGGACAGGGTCGCTACACCTTC
>-|TRBV7-7|-|TRBJ1-1
CASSPFVNTEAFF
TGTGCTAGCAGCCCCTTTGTGAACACTGAAGCTTTCTTT
>TRBD1|TRBV7-2|-|TRBJ1-3
CASSSGQTSGNTIYF
TGTGCCAGCAGCTCGGGACAGACCTCTGGAAACACCATATATTTT
>TRBD2|TRBV5-1|-|TRBJ2-7
CASRRREGPFEQYF
TGCGCCAGCAGGCGGCGGGAGGGCCCGTTCGAGCAGTACTTC
>TRBD1|TRBV4-2|-|TRBJ1-2
CASSQDRGQGAYGYTF
TGTGCCAGCAGCCAAGATCGGGGGCAGGGGGCCTATGGCTACACCTTC
>TRBD2|TRBV7-9|-|TRBJ2-7
CASTRAGIYEQYF
TGTGCCAGCACGAGAGCGGGAATCTACGAGCAGTACTTC
>TRBD1|TRBV3-1/TRBV3-2|-|TRBJ2-1
CASSGKDRAANEQFF
TGTGCCAGCAGTGGCAAGGACAGGGCGGCCAATGAGCAGTTCTTC
>TRBD2|TRBV30|-|TRBJ2-3
CAWSLGLASDTQYF
TGTGCCTGGAGTTTGGGACTAGCGTCAGATACGCAGTATTTT
>-|TRBV30|-|TRBJ1-5
CAWSAGLNQPQHF
TGTGCCTGGAGTGCAGGATTGAATCAGCCCCAGCATTTT
>-|TRBV6-2/TRBV6-3|-|TRBJ1-2
CASSITTVNYGYTF
TGTGCCAGCAGCATAACGACAGTCAACTATGGCTACACCTTC
>-|TRBV27|once|TRBJ2-1
CASSPTEGWNEQFF
TGTGCCAGCAGCCCTACGGAGGGGTGGAATGAGCAGTTCTTC
>-|TRBV11-2|-|TRBJ2-5
CASSLSIASSETQYF
TGTGCCAGCAGCTTGTCGATAGCGTCTAGTGAGACCCAGTACTTC
>-|TRBV7-2|-|TRBJ1-3
CASSRTLGGSGNTIYF
TGTGCCAGCAGCCGCACTTTGGGGGGTTCTGGAAACACCATATATTTT